The clone carrying this T cell receptor beta chain was recorded a few times. Its antigen is currently unknown. From germline, CDR1 is MNHNS and CDR2 SASEGT. The CDR3 sequence is 14 residues long. Trimming removed 7 bases at V and 6 bases at J, with 18 bases between. Libraries were prepared by immunoSEQ multiplex PCR; TCRdb keeps only in-frame clonotypes and omits some of them. This repertoire shows approximately 330,000 clones, about 70% found once; its top ten account for about 9.4%. This sample was included in a study of shared clonotypes between healthy human individuals. Study information: The donor pool was made up of a couple of women and three men aged 18 to 49. Study conclusions and caveats: All-four-donor shared clonotypes had higher generation probabilities than non-shared clonotypes did. Naive subsets generally had larger estimated richness than memory subsets.

A split of CD4+ cells into CD45RA+ naive and CD45RA-negative memory subsets was performed. This TCR came from a man aged 30-40 years in good health. Input material: memory CD4+ T cells sorted from blood. Regarding subset: CD45RA-negative fraction. This rearrangement joins TRBV6-1 to TRBJ1-2, with a possible D match to TRBD1 (6 bases). DNA for the CDR3: TGTGCCAGCACCCCTAAGGACAGCGAAGATGGCTACACCTTC. Translated: CASTPKDSEDGYTF.